This T cell receptor beta chain was profiled in a study of cytomegalovirus exposure and HLA in healthy donors. Findings of the study overall: In a later analysis, HLA-C alleles had the fewest associated TCRs, DRB1 alleles the most.

PCR used 60 Vbeta primers and 13 Jbeta primers. The method was immunoSEQ multiplex PCR; TCRdb's version includes in-frame clones alone and lacks a portion of them. The data show approximately 150,000 clones, 80% seen once. A word on this clone: Its antigen is unknown.

The germline gives CDR1 MNHEY, CDR2 SMNVEV (reference sequence). The V and J ends lost 0 bases and 5 bases respectively, with 13 bases between them. The CDR3 sequence is 15 residues long. This TCR was sampled from a middle-aged man in good health and CMV-seronegative. The sample consisted of PBMCs. The rearrangement links TRBV27 to TRBJ1-1; perhaps TRBD1 as D (6 bases). CDR3 region: CASSLSGVTGTEAFF. The CDR3 DNA is TGTGCCAGCAGTTTATCTGGGGTCACAGGGACTGAAGCTTTCTTT.